This T cell receptor (beta chain) was captured in a study of cytomegalovirus exposure and HLA in healthy donors. The study, taken as a whole, reports: Across donors, most TCRs were seen rarely, yet some public ones were widespread.

The PCR contained 60 Vbeta and 13 Jbeta primers. The method was immunoSEQ multiplex PCR; TCRdb's version includes in-frame clones alone and lacks a portion of them. Altogether about 190,000 clones are present, about four fifths being singletons, with the ten largest covering 6%. Germline assignment: CDR1 SNHLY and CDR2 FYNNEI. The CDR3 has 14 residues. V shed 2 bases and J shed 3 bases, with 10 bases lying between them. Notes on this clone: What it binds is unknown.

V usage is TRBV2 and J usage is TRBJ1-1, with D possibly matching TRBD1 (6 bases). The sequence was collected from a woman in her twenties or thirties in good health and CMV-seropositive. Input material: PBMCs. The CDR3 here is CASSETGIDTEAFF. The CDR3 DNA is TGTGCCAGCAGTGAAACAGGGATAGACACTGAAGCTTTCTTT.